A single sample is the source of the 24 T cell receptor beta chains below, sequenced in a study of T-cell memory formation after mild COVID-19. In TCRdb, the 5' RACE reads were re-called with MiXCR into one record per CDR3 protein. The top ten hold roughly 8.7% of the sample, which has a few hundred thousand distinct CDR3 sequences, roughly 24% seen once. The sequenced material came from PBMCs or a T cell subset sorted from them (not recorded which). The receptors here all came from an adult woman who had mild COVID-19 (a few samples of this study predate the infection). Cell type and time point are not known.

The J gene is TRBJ2-2, the V gene TRBV20-1, with D possibly TRBD1 on 6 matching bases. Trimming took off 6 bases at V and 5 bases at J, with 10 bases between the two ends. Germline V gene lookup returns CDR1 DFQATT and CDR2 SNEGSKA (reference sequence). The CDR3 is 12 amino acids. CDR3 DNA: TGCAGTGCGCCGGGACAAACCGGGGAGCTGTTTTTT. Translated, it gives CSAPGQTGELFF.

The J gene is TRBJ1-6, the V gene TRBV19; TRBD1 matches 9 bases. Germline lookup yields CDR1 LNHDA and CDR2 SQIVND (reference sequence). The V segment lost 10 bases and the J segment 4 bases; nucleotides outside the gene matches: 8. This CDR3 region has 15 residues. CDR3 sequence: CATGTGSNYNSPLHF. The CDR3 DNA follows: TGTGCCACCGGGACAGGGAGTAATTATAATTCACCCCTCCACTTT. Based on the CDR3 plus reference TRBV19 and TRBJ1-6, the full variable domain is DGGITQSPKYLFRKEGQNVTLSCEQNLNHDAMYWYRQDPGQGLRLIYYSQIVNDFQKGDIAEGYSVSREKKESFPLTVTSAQKNPTAFYLCATGTGSNYNSPLHFGNGTRLTVT.

This clonotype occurred a few times. The chain has TRBV12-3 or TRBV12-4 and TRBJ2-4; D ambiguous. Trimming shortened V by 0 bases and J by 12 bases, and 15 bases separated the two germline ends. This CDR3 is built from 14 residues. Here the CDR3 DNA reads TGTGCCAGCAGTTTAGCGACGGGTGCGGAAGCTCAGTACTTC. Its protein is CASSLATGAEAQYF.

This clonotype has only a few counts. The chain uses TRBV7-9 and TRBJ2-6; D not resolved. The germline V gene has CDR1 SEHNR and CDR2 FQNEAQ (reference sequence). The CDR3 is 16 residues long. V shed 2 bases and J shed 0 bases, with 8 bases lying between them. The CDR3 DNA is TGTGCCAGCAGCTTAAGCGTACTCTCTGGGGCCAACGTCCTGACTTTC. Translating it yields CASSLSVLSGANVLTF.

This clonotype came up a few times. The chain couples TRBV12-3 or TRBV12-4 to TRBJ2-5; 10 bases align to TRBD2. The CDR3 length is 17 residues. The junction had 7 bases not matched to a gene; V was cut back by 1 base and J by 2 bases. The CDR3 spells CASSLGLIAGGQETQYF. Written as DNA, the CDR3 is TGTGCCAGCAGTTTAGGCTTGATAGCGGGGGGTCAAGAGACCCAGTACTTC.

This rearrangement joins TRBV7-9 to TRBJ1-5; D is undetermined. Germline V gene sequence: CDR1 SEHNR, CDR2 FQNEAQ (reference sequence). Trimming took 4 bases from V and 6 from J, leaving 16 bases between them. This CDR3 is 15 amino acids long. In nucleotides, the CDR3 is TGTGCCAGCAGCTCTAGTGAGGAGGGAGGTCAGCCCCAGCATTTT. This codes for CASSSSEEGGQPQHF.

This chain joins TRBV5-6 and TRBJ2-1, with D possibly called TRBD1 or TRBD2 (5 bases each). The CDR3 loop spans 17 amino acids. Trimming cost V 4 bases and J 0 bases, with 17 bases left between them. Germline CDR1 is SGHDT and CDR2 is YYEEEE. The CDR3 DNA reads as TGTGCCAGCAGCACTTCCGGGGCTCGATCCTCCTACAATGAGCAGTTCTTC. This encodes CASSTSGARSSYNEQFF.

In this sample, this clonotype turned up a few times. This chain uses TRBV7-9 with TRBJ2-7, with 9 bases lining up with TRBD1. Germline loops: CDR1 SEHNR, CDR2 FQNEAQ (reference sequence). The CDR3 sequence is 15 residues long. V lost 1 base and J lost 5; bases outside the gene matches: 6. The CDR3: CASSLGSGTGNEQYF. Here the CDR3 DNA reads TGTGCCAGCAGCTTAGGTTCCGGGACAGGGAACGAGCAGTACTTC.

The genes are TRBV5-1 and TRBJ1-1; D might be TRBD1 (5 bases). This CDR3 is built from 14 residues. Germline V gene sequence: CDR1 SGHRS, CDR2 YFSETQ. The V end was cut by 1 base, the J end by 5 bases, with 12 bases between. The CDR3 loop is CASSLYPGRTEAFF. In nucleotides, the CDR3 is TGCGCCAGCAGCTTGTACCCGGGACGGACTGAAGCTTTCTTT.

This clonotype showed up many times. J is TRBJ2-3 and V is TRBV25-1; TRBD2 agrees at 8 bases. Unmatched junction bases numbered 10, after V lost 1 base and J lost 4 bases. CDR1 is MGHDK and CDR2 is SYGVNS in the germline V gene. The CDR3 has 17 residues. The CDR3 sequence: CASSEWSREGVADTQYF. The CDR3, as DNA: TGTGCCAGCAGTGAATGGTCACGGGAGGGAGTCGCAGATACGCAGTATTTT.

The chain recombines TRBV4-2 with TRBJ2-1; TRBD2 matches at 10 bases. The CDR3 totals 18 residues. The V gene's germline CDR1 is LGHNA and CDR2 YNFKEQ. V lost 1 base and J lost 10; bases outside the gene matches: 16. CDR3 protein: CASSQAEPWLAGVREQFF. In DNA, the CDR3 is TGTGCCAGCAGCCAAGCCGAGCCTTGGCTAGCGGGGGTTCGGGAGCAGTTCTTC.

A few counts support this clonotype. The CDR3 region is CATSDPGRQGSTDTQYF. CDR3 in DNA: TGTGCCACCAGTGACCCCGGGAGACAGGGAAGCACAGATACGCAGTATTTT. This rearrangement joins TRBV24-1 to TRBJ2-3; possibly TRBD1 for D (7 bases). V lost 4 bases and J lost 0, with 16 bases in between. The CDR3 length is 17 residues. The germline V gene encodes CDR1 KGHDR and CDR2 SFDVKD.

This clonotype was recorded at least ten times. This rearrangement joins TRBV7-8 to TRBJ2-5, with D possibly TRBD2 on 6 matching bases. V shed 1 base and J shed 2 bases, with 11 bases lying between them. The CDR3 contains 15 residues. Germline loops: CDR1 SGHVS, CDR2 FQNEAQ. CDR3 sequence: CASSLGGVEQETQYF. The DNA of the CDR3 is TGTGCCAGCAGCTTAGGGGGGGTCGAACAAGAGACCCAGTACTTC.

This clonotype was picked up a small number of times. CDR3 residues: CSAKAGGFVTGELFF. The CDR3 bases are TGCAGTGCTAAGGCCGGAGGGTTCGTCACCGGGGAGCTGTTTTTT. The gene calls are TRBV20-1 and TRBJ2-2; tentatively, D is TRBD2 (6 bases). CDR1 and CDR2 (germline): DFQATT, SNEGSKA (reference sequence). The CDR3 covers 15 residues. The ends were cut back, 4 bases at V and 4 bases at J, with 16 bases in the middle.

CDR3 in amino acids: CASSRYMEDYGYTF. The CDR3 coding sequence is TGTGCCAGCAGCCGATATATGGAAGACTATGGCTACACCTTC. This chain uses TRBV7-2 with TRBJ1-2; D not resolved. This CDR3 contains 14 residues. V lost 5 bases and J lost 3, with 13 bases in between. Germline-derived CDR1 and CDR2 are SGHTA and FQGNSA.

This chain joins TRBV20-1 and TRBJ2-6; D is ambiguous. The CDR3 spans 17 residues. V was trimmed by 6 bases and J by 1 base, leaving 19 bases between them. Germline-derived CDR1 and CDR2 are DFQATT and SNEGSKA (reference sequence). Here the CDR3 reads CSAPGFLASSGANVLTF. The CDR3 DNA sequence: TGCAGTGCCCCAGGATTTTTAGCTTCGTCTGGGGCCAACGTCCTGACTTTC.

This clonotype was detected only a few times. The chain links TRBV5-5 to TRBJ1-4; no definite D call. The CDR3 loop spans 15 amino acids. Between the trimmed V and J ends, which lost 4 bases and 3 bases, there was a span of 13 bases. In germline, CDR1 is SGHKS, CDR2 YYEKEE (reference sequence). The CDR3: CASSRWTTANEKLFF. The CDR3 DNA reads TGTGCCAGCAGCCGTTGGACCACAGCTAATGAAAAACTGTTTTTT.

In its sample, this clonotype was seen many times. This chain connects TRBV7-2 to TRBJ2-1; D not resolved. Germline CDR1 reads SGHTA; CDR2 reads FQGNSA. There are 11 residues in the CDR3. V dropped 0 bases and J dropped 8 bases, with 2 bases sitting between them. The CDR3 is CASSLAYEQFF. For the CDR3, the DNA is TGTGCCAGCAGCTTAGCTTATGAGCAGTTCTTC.

The rearrangement joins TRBV5-1 to TRBJ1-1, with no clear D. CDR1 and CDR2 (germline): SGHRS, YFSETQ. This CDR3 contains 15 residues. Deletions cut 0 bases from V and 1 base from J, with 10 bases between. CDR3 sequence reads: CASSLGGGPNTEAFF. The CDR3 DNA follows: TGCGCCAGCAGCTTGGGGGGAGGGCCGAACACTGAAGCTTTCTTT.

A few counts support this clonotype. This chain connects TRBV4-2 to TRBJ2-2; TRBD1 might be the D (6 bases). The CDR3 length is 17 residues. The ends were cut back, 1 base at V and 6 bases at J, with 18 bases in the middle. Germline lookup yields CDR1 LGHNA and CDR2 YNFKEQ. The CDR3 bases are TGTGCCAGCAGCCAAGTTACAGGGCTTGCGGGCCCCGGGGAGCTGTTTTTT. Its translation is CASSQVTGLAGPGELFF.

This clonotype was seen a few times. The rearrangement links TRBV20-1 to TRBJ2-7; TRBD1 agrees at 9 bases. Germline assignment: CDR1 DFQATT and CDR2 SNEGSKA (reference sequence). This CDR3 contains 13 residues. Unmatched junction bases numbered 3, after V lost 4 bases and J lost 2 bases. The CDR3 spells CSAKGQGTYEQYF. The CDR3 nucleotides are TGCAGTGCTAAGGGACAGGGTACCTACGAGCAGTACTTC.

V is TRBV24-1 and J is TRBJ2-1, with TRBD2 matching over 14 bases. The V gene's germline CDR1 is KGHDR and CDR2 SFDVKD. V trimming: 6 bases; J trimming: 9 bases; junction bases outside the gene matches: 12. This CDR3 spans 17 amino acids. The CDR3 region has the DNA TGTGCCACCAGTTCGACTAGCGGGAGGGCTGGGGAGGGTGAGCAGTTCTTC. Amino acid sequence: CATSSTSGRAGEGEQFF.

The genes are TRBV28 and TRBJ2-5; 9 positions match TRBD1. The CDR3 has 15 amino acids. From germline, CDR1 is MDHEN and CDR2 SYDVKM. The V and J ends lost 4 bases and 5 bases, in that order; junction bases with no gene match: 8. DNA of the CDR3: TGTGCCAGCAGTTCCCACAGGGGGCTTGGTGAGACCCAGTACTTC. Encoded protein: CASSSHRGLGETQYF.

This clonotype was counted a few times. The CDR3 sequence: CASSAEGGAGDIQYF. Here the CDR3 DNA reads TGTGCCAGCAGCGCCGAAGGGGGCGCCGGGGACATTCAGTACTTC. V is TRBV7-6 and J is TRBJ2-4, with 7 bases matching TRBD1. CDR1 and CDR2 from the germline V gene are SGHVS and FNYEAQ. V lost 5 bases and J lost 8; bases outside the gene matches: 12. The CDR3 covers 15 residues.